The clone carrying this T cell receptor (beta chain) was seen a handful of times. The antigen is not known. This CDR3 is 19 amino acids long. Germline CDR1 reads MNHEY; CDR2 reads SVGEGT. V lost 2 bases and J lost 4; bases outside the gene matches: 12. One entry per CDR3 protein, called by TCRdb with MiXCR from the reads. This table has around 800,000 distinct CDR3 sequences, about 30% appearing once. This specimen belongs to a study of T cell repertoires in cytomegalovirus infection. Study as a whole: HLA-C-restricted CMV epitopes, recently identified, and well-studied HLA-B-restricted ones were used by the study. From public TCR beta signatures came an indication of both CMV infection and matching HLA type. Findings and caveats of the study: Carriage of CMV together with the relevant HLA was identifiable through cumulative public TCR beta family frequency. Dominant in the ex vivo response were TCR beta clonotypes restricted by HLA-C and specific for CMV.

Sequences were derived from cultured CD8+ T cells from PBMCs, sampled from culture after CMV antigen stimulation. The sequence came from a human donor in good health (CMV status not recorded). Some clones in this sample may be carry-over from other donors' samples. The V gene is TRBV6-2 or TRBV6-3, the J gene TRBJ2-3, with TRBD2 matching over 13 bases. The CDR3 protein is CASSYPGTSGDIYADTQYF. As DNA, the CDR3 is TGTGCCAGCAGTTACCCAGGGACTAGCGGGGACATTTACGCAGATACGCAGTATTTT.